This is a list of T cell receptor beta chains from one sample in a study of blood T cell repertoires in COVID-19. The assay was immunoSEQ multiplex PCR, and TCRdb's table has in-frame clones only and misses some. This table holds roughly 70,000 clones, 90% found once. Material for sequencing was peripheral blood. The receptors stem from a man aged 50-59 years with COVID-19, enrolled during active disease. Each CDR3 is given with its conserved first and last residue. Each record gives: V gene, CDR3 protein.

TRBV4-1 CASSRAGVINEQFF
TRBV24-1 CATSDLARTGPPVIGYTF
TRBV29-1 CSVAETGNTIYF
TRBV7-2 CASSLKGVAGPGELFF
TRBV6-5 CASCYNDNDRGAFF
TRBV4-1 CASSQDLGGGNRGYEQYF
TRBV29-1 CSVARWDRGGGTEAFF
TRBV19 CASGPGLFRGGRSDEQFF
TRBV4-2 CASSQRGIIQNEQFF
TRBV18 CASSPPRVSGNTIYF
TRBV7-9 CASRGQGVYEQYF
TRBV7-8 CASSRTGGLGDTEAFF
TRBV18 CASSSGSSYEQYF
TRBV5-1 CASSRLAHGETQYF
TRBV5-1 CASSLVTGGGITDTQYF
TRBV7-3 CASSLGVAASTDTQYF
TRBV24-1 CATSDPRQGVSNGYTF
TRBV19 CASSIGPPGRPVF
TRBV9 CASSVIQGGNNEQFF
TRBV5-8 CASSPRDFYNEQFF
TRBV19 CASRTSPSSYEQYF
TRBV2 CARLGDTEAFF
TRBV5-4 CASSLGGSLAETQYF
TRBV7-9 CASSLQGSGDNEQFF
TRBV25-1 CASSEYTGLTEAFF
TRBV11-2 CASSTNIHGELFF
TRBV6-2/TRBV6-3 CASSLRDSINEQFF